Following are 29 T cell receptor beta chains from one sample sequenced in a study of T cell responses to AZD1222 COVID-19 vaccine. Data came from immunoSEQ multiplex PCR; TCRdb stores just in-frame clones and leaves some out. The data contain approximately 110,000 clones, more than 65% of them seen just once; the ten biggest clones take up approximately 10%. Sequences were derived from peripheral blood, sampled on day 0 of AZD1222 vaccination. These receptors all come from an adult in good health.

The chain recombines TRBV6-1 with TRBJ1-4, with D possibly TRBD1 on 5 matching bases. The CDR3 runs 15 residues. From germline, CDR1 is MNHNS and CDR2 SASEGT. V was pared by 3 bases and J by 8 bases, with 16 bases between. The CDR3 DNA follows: TGTGCCAGCAGTGAGTCTGAGGGGAGAAAAGAAAAACTGTTTTTT. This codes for CASSESEGRKEKLFF.

In DNA, the CDR3 is TGTGCCAGCAGTTTGGGCACTGAAGCTTTCTTT. This translates into CASSLGTEAFF. The V gene is TRBV12-3 or TRBV12-4, the J gene TRBJ1-1, with D unresolved. The CDR3 length is 11 residues. Trimming stripped 3 bases from V and 4 bases from J, with 3 bases between.

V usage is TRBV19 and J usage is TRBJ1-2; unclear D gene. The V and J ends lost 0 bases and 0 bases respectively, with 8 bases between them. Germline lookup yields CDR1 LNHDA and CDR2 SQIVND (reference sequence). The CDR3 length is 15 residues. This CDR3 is CASSIDSRANYGYTF. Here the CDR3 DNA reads TGTGCCAGTAGTATAGACAGCAGAGCTAACTATGGCTACACCTTC.

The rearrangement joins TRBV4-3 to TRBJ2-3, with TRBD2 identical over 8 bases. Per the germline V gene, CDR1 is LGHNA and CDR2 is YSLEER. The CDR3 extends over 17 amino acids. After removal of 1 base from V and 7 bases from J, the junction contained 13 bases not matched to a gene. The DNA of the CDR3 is TGCGCCAGCAGCCAAGGTACCGGGACTAGAGCGACTCATACGCAGTATTTT. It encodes CASSQGTGTRATHTQYF.

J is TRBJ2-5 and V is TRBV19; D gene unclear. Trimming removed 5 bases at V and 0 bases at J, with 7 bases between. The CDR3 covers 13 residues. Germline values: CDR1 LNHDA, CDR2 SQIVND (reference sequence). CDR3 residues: CASSPRYQETQYF. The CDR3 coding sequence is TGTGCCAGTAGTCCACGGTACCAAGAGACCCAGTACTTC. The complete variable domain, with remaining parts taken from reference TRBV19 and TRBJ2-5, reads DGGITQSPKYLFRKEGQNVTLSCEQNLNHDAMYWYRQDPGQGLRLIYYSQIVNDFQKGDIAEGYSVSREKKESFPLTVTSAQKNPTAFYLCASSPRYQETQYFGPGTRLLVL.

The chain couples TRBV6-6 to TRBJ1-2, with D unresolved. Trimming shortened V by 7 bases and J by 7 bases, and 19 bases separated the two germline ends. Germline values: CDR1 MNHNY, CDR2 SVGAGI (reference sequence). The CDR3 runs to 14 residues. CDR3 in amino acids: CASIIPGRARGYTF. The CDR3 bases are TGTGCCAGCATCATCCCCGGGAGAGCGCGTGGCTACACCTTC.

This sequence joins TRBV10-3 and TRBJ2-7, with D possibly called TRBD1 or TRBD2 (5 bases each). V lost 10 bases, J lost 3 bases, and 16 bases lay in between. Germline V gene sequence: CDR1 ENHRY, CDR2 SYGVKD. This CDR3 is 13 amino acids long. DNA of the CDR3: TGTGCCACTACCGGGACCGGAGTCTACGAGCAGTACTTC. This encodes CATTGTGVYEQYF.

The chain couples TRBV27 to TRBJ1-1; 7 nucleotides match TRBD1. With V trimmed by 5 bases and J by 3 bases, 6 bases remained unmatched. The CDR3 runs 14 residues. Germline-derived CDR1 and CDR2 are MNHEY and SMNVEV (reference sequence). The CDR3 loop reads CASSRRTGHTEAFF. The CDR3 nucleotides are TGTGCCAGCAGTCGAAGGACAGGTCACACTGAAGCTTTCTTT.

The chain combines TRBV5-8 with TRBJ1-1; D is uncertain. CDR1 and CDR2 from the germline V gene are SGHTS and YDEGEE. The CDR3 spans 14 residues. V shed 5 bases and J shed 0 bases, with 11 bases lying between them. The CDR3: CASRLTGMNTEAFF. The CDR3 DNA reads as TGTGCCAGCAGACTGACGGGGATGAACACTGAAGCTTTCTTT. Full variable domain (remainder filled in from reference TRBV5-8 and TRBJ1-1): EAGVTQSPTHLIKTRGQQATLRCSPISGHTSVYWYQQALGLGLQFLLWYDEGEERNRGNFPPRFSGRQFPNYSSELNVNALELEDSALYLCASRLTGMNTEAFFGQGTRLTVV.

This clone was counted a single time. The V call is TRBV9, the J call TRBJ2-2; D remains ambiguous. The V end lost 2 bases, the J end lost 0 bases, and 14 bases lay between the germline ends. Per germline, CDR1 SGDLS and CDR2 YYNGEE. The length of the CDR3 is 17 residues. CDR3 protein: CASSVLSLTANTGELFF. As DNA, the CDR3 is TGTGCCAGCAGCGTGCTCTCGTTAACAGCGAACACCGGGGAGCTGTTTTTT.

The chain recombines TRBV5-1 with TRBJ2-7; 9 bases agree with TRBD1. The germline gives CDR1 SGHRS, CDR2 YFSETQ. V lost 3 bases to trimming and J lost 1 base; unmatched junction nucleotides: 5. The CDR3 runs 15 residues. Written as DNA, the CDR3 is TGCGCCAGCAGCTCCTTCGGACAGGGGTCCTACGAGCAGTACTTC. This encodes CASSSFGQGSYEQYF.

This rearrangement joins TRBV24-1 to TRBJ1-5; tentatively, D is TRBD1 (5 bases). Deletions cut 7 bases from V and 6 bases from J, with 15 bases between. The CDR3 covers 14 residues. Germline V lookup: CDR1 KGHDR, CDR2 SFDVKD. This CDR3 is CATRYRQHPQPQHF. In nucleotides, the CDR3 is TGTGCCACCAGGTATCGACAGCATCCTCAGCCCCAGCATTTT.

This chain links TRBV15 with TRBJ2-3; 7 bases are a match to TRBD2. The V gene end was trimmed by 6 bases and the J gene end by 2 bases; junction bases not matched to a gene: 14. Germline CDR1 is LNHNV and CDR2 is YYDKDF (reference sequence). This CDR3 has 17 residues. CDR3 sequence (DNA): TGTGCCACCAGGAAGAGGATCAAGCGGGAATTCACAGATACGCAGTATTTT. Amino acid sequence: CATRKRIKREFTDTQYF.

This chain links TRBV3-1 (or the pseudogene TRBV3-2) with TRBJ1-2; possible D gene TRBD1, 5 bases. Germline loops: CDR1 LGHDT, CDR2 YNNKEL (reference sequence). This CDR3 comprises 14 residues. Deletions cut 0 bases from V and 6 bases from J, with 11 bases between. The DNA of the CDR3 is TGTGCCAGCAGCCAAGATCGAGGGGCTGATGGCTACACCTTC. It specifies CASSQDRGADGYTF.

CDR3 residues: CASSQGSGWNNEQFF. The CDR3 coding sequence is TGTGCCAGCAGCCAAGGTAGCGGTTGGAACAATGAGCAGTTCTTC. The V call is TRBV3-1 (or the pseudogene TRBV3-2), the J call TRBJ2-1; D is perhaps TRBD2 (6 bases). Germline assignment: CDR1 LGHDT and CDR2 YNNKEL (reference sequence). V lost 1 base and J lost 5, with 12 bases in between. The CDR3 spans 15 residues.

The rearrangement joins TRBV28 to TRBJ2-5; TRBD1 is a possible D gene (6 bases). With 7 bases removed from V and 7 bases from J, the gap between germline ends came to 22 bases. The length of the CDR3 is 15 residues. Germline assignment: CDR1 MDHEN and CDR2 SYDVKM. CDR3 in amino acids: CASTPFDRLPGTQYF. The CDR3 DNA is TGTGCCAGCACCCCTTTCGACAGGCTGCCAGGGACCCAGTACTTC. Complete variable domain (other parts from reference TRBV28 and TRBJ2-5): DVKVTQSSRYLVKRTGEKVFLECVQDMDHENMFWYRQDPGLGLRLIYFSYDVKMKEKGDIPEGYSVSREKKERFSLILESASTNQTSMYLCASTPFDRLPGTQYFGPGTRLLVL.

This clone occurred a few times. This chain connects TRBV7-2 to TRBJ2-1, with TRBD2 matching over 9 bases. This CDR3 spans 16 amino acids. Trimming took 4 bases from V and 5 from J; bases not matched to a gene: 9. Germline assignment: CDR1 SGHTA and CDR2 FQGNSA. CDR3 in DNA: TGTGCCAGCAGCTCATATAGCGGGAGCGTTCACAATGAGCAGTTCTTC. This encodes CASSSYSGSVHNEQFF.

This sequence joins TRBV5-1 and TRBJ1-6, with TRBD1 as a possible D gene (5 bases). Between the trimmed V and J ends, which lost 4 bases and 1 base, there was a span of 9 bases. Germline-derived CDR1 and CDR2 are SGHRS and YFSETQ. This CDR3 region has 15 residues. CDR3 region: CASSPGVSYNSPLHF. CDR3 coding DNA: TGCGCCAGCAGCCCGGGGGTATCCTATAATTCACCCCTCCACTTT.

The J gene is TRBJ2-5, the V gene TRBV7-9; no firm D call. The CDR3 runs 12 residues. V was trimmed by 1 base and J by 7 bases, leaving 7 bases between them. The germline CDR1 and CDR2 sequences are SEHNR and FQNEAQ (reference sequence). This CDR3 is CASSLDHGTQYF. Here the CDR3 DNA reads TGTGCCAGCAGCTTAGATCATGGGACCCAGTACTTC.

The CDR3 region is CASSADPYNEQFF. Written as DNA, the CDR3 is TGTGCCAGCAGCGCAGACCCTTACAATGAGCAGTTCTTC. The J gene is TRBJ2-1, the V gene TRBV9; D is ambiguous. V dropped 3 bases and J dropped 4 bases, with 8 bases sitting between them. The CDR3 is 13 amino acids. Germline CDR1 and CDR2: SGDLS and YYNGEE.

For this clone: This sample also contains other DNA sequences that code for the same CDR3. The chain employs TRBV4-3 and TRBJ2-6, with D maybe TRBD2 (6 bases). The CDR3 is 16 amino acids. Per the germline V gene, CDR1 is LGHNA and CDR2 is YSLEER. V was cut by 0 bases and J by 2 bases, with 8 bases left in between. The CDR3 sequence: CASSQDRRAGANVLTF. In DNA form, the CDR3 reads TGCGCCAGCAGCCAAGATAGGAGGGCTGGGGCCAACGTCCTGACTTTC.

CDR3 region: CATRAGTGGDEQYF. The CDR3 DNA follows: TGCGCCACCCGCGCCGGGACAGGGGGCGACGAGCAGTACTTC. The chain is built from TRBV5-1 and TRBJ2-7; 12 bases map to TRBD1. The CDR3 covers 14 residues. The germline V gene encodes CDR1 SGHRS and CDR2 YFSETQ. The V and J ends lost 9 bases and 5 bases, in that order; junction bases with no gene match: 9.

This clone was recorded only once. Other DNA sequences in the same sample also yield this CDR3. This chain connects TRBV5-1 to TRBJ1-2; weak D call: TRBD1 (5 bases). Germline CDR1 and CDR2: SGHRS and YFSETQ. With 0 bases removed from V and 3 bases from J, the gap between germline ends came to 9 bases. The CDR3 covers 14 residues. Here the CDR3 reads CASSLDWGDYGYTF. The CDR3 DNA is TGCGCCAGCAGCTTGGATTGGGGGGACTATGGCTACACCTTC.

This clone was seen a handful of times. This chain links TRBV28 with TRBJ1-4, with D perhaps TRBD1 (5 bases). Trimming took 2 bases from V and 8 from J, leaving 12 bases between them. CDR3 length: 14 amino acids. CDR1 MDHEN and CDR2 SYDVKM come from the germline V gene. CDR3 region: CASSLRGLWEKLFF. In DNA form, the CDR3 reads TGTGCCAGCAGTTTAAGGGGACTATGGGAAAAACTGTTTTTT.

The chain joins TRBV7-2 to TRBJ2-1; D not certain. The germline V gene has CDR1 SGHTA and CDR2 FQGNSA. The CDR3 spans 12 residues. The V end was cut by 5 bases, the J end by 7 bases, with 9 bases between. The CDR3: CASSAVRNEQFF. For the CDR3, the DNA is TGTGCCAGCAGCGCGGTGAGGAATGAGCAGTTCTTC.

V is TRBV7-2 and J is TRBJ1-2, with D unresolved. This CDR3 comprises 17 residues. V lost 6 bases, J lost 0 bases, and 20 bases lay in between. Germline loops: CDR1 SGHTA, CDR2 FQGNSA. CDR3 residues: CASRIVALAEANYGYTF. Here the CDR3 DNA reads TGTGCCAGCAGAATAGTGGCACTGGCCGAAGCTAACTATGGCTACACCTTC.

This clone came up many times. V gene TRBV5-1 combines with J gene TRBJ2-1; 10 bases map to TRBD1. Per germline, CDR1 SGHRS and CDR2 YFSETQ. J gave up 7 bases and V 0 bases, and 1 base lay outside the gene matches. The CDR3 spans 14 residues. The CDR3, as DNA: TGCGCCAGCAGCTTGGGACAGGGGGCGAATGAGCAGTTCTTC. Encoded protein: CASSLGQGANEQFF.

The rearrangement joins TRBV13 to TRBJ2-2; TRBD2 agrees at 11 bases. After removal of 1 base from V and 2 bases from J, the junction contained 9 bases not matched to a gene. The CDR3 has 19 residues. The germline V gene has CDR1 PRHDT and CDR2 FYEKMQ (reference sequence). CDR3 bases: TGTGCCAGCAGCTTAGAGATTACTAGCGGGAGTGGCAACACCGGGGAGCTGTTTTTT. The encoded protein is CASSLEITSGSGNTGELFF.

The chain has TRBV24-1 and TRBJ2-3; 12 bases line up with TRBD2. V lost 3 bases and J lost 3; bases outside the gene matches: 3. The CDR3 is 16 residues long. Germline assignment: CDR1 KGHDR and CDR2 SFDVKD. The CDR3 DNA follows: TGTGCCACCAGTGATCGTGGACTAGCGGGGACAGATACGCAGTATTTT. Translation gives CATSDRGLAGTDTQYF.